This TCR beta chain is drawn from a study of OX40 agonist ivuxolimab in advanced cancers. The table came from immunoSEQ multiplex PCR; TCRdb's copy has only in-frame clones and leaves some out. The sample lists about 21,000 clones, 65% to 90% seen once, with about 15% in the top ten. Germline V gene lookup returns CDR1 SGHTA and CDR2 FQGNSA. Trimming stripped 3 bases from V and 5 bases from J, with 14 bases between. This CDR3 has 14 amino acids. The clonotype was recovered from an adult with an advanced solid tumor such as melanoma, head and neck, liver or kidney cancer. This chain connects TRBV7-2 to TRBJ2-7; D may be TRBD2 (7 bases). Source: CD4+ or CD8+ T cells sorted from blood, taken in a trial of the OX40 agonist ivuxolimab. CDR3 sequence reads: CASSLRSGGHEQYF. CDR3 sequence (DNA): TGTGCCAGCAGCTTGCGGTCGGGGGGCCACGAGCAGTACTTC.